The entry that follows covers one T cell receptor beta chain sequence. These data originate in a study of blood T cell repertoires in COVID-19. On the study more broadly: Samples came from the United States, Italy and Spain, spanning acute and convalescent COVID-19. T cells, B-cell-depleted T cells, or PBMCs provided the cDNA or gDNA that served as material.

Study processing details: From reference gene primer amplification, estimates of nucleated cell counts were derived. Repertoires were generated with immunoSEQ multiplex PCR, while TCRdb's copy carries only in-frame clones and drops some. That table is the source of V, J and clone size, and D and trimming were worked out from the DNA. The data hold approximately 140,000 clones, with 70% to 85% observed a single time. This sequence originates from a human donor in a cohort sampled during active COVID-19. Material: peripheral blood.

The CDR3 protein is CASSHGQKSPEQYF. In nucleotides, the CDR3 is TGCGCCAGCAGTCATGGCCAAAAGTCTCCCGAGCAGTACTTC. The V gene is TRBV23-1, the J gene TRBJ2-7, with D uncertain. TRBV23-1 is filed as an ORF, its function uncertain. CDR3 size: 14 residues. V was shortened by 3 bases and J by 6 bases, with 15 bases between the two germline ends.